The clone carrying this T cell receptor (beta chain) occurred a few times. A J-beta primer mix and a sample-barcoded 5' primer were used in a second PCR of roughly 7 to 12 cycles. TCRdb reprocessed the 5' RACE reads via MiXCR and lists one record per CDR3 protein. The top ten hold 29% of the sample, which has about 290,000 distinct CDR3 sequences, around 29% seen once. Germline V gene data show CDR1 as SGDLS and CDR2 as YYNGEE. Losses at the gene ends were 2 bases for V and 3 bases for J; bases not matched to a gene: 1. This CDR3 region has 14 residues. This sample is drawn from a study of blood T cells in healthy people across ages.

The rearrangement links TRBV9 to TRBJ2-5; the match to TRBD2 covers 10 bases. The clonotype comes from an older woman in good health. The specimen was blood. CDR3 DNA: TGTGCCAGCAGCGTCGGGACTAGCGAAGAGACCCAGTACTTC. It encodes CASSVGTSEETQYF.